Listed below are T cell receptor beta chains from one sample, sequenced in a study of T cell repertoires in cytomegalovirus infection. These receptors have no identified antigens. TCRdb analysed the reads with MiXCR anew, one entry per CDR3 protein. The data hold about 340,000 distinct CDR3 sequences, with almost 30% observed a single time. Sequencing was performed on cultured PBMCs, taken from culture after CMV antigen stimulation. All receptors come from a human donor in good health (CMV status not recorded). Some clones in this sample may be carry-over from other donors' samples. Each CDR3 is given with its conserved first and last residue. Fields, in order: J gene, clone size, D gene, V gene, CDR3 protein, CDR3 DNA. A D gene is named only where the DNA matches it firmly. Size is omitted from some rows. Given values are once, few, many or a class for expanded clones.

j_call: TRBJ2-7
clone_size: few
d_call: .
v_call: TRBV10-3
cdr3_aa: CAISELTGTRSSYEQYF
cdr3_nt: TGTGCCATCAGTGAGTTGACAGGGACTCGAAGCTCCTACGAGCAGTACTTC

j_call: TRBJ1-2
clone_size: once
d_call: .
v_call: TRBV7-9
cdr3_aa: CASSSRDLPDLF
cdr3_nt: TGTGCCAGCAGCTCGAGGGACCTACCAGACCTTTTC

j_call: TRBJ2-3
clone_size: .
d_call: TRBD2
v_call: TRBV6-5
cdr3_aa: CASSYGGGSTDTQYF
cdr3_nt: TGTGCCAGCAGTTACGGCGGGGGTAGCACAGATACGCAGTATTTT

j_call: TRBJ2-5
clone_size: many
d_call: TRBD2
v_call: TRBV7-2
cdr3_aa: CASRNSRLAGEETQYF
cdr3_nt: TGTGCCTCGAGGAACAGTCGACTAGCGGGGGAGGAGACCCAGTACTTC

j_call: TRBJ1-5
clone_size: .
d_call: .
v_call: TRBV19
cdr3_aa: CASSIFGADSNQPQHF
cdr3_nt: TGTGCCAGTAGTATCTTTGGTGCGGATAGCAATCAGCCCCAGCATTTT

j_call: TRBJ1-3
clone_size: few
d_call: .
v_call: TRBV6-8
cdr3_aa: CASKTTGYGNTIYF
cdr3_nt: TGTGCCAGCAAAACAACAGGGTACGGAAACACCATATATTTT

j_call: TRBJ2-5
clone_size: .
d_call: .
v_call: TRBV14
cdr3_aa: CASSHALGDRPHLQETQYF
cdr3_nt: TGTGCCAGCAGCCACGCACTAGGAGACAGGCCTCACCTCCAAGAGACCCAGTACTTC

j_call: TRBJ1-5
clone_size: few
d_call: .
v_call: TRBV27
cdr3_aa: CASSYLATPGTSNQPQHF
cdr3_nt: TGTGCCAGCAGTTATCTGGCCACCCCCGGTACGAGCAATCAGCCCCAGCATTTT

j_call: TRBJ2-5
clone_size: .
d_call: .
v_call: TRBV20-1
cdr3_aa: CSAKRGEETQYF
cdr3_nt: TGCAGTGCTAAAAGGGGGGAAGAGACCCAGTACTTC

j_call: TRBJ2-5
clone_size: .
d_call: TRBD2
v_call: TRBV5-4
cdr3_aa: CASSPAAGTTKETQYF
cdr3_nt: TGTGCCTCCAGCCCCGCAGCGGGGACCACAAAAGAGACCCAGTACTTC

j_call: TRBJ2-7
clone_size: .
d_call: .
v_call: TRBV27
cdr3_aa: CASSLIAPAQGWGEQYF
cdr3_nt: TGTGCCAGCAGTCTGATAGCCCCCGCGCAGGGGTGGGGCGAGCAGTACTTC

j_call: TRBJ2-7
clone_size: .
d_call: TRBD1
v_call: TRBV25-1
cdr3_aa: CASSGFTGVNPYEQYF
cdr3_nt: TGTGCCAGCAGTGGGTTTACAGGGGTTAACCCCTACGAGCAGTACTTC

j_call: TRBJ1-1
clone_size: many
d_call: .
v_call: TRBV7-2
cdr3_aa: CASSTGTLTGGGTEAFF
cdr3_nt: TGTGCCAGCAGCACAGGCACCCTTACAGGAGGAGGCACTGAAGCTTTCTTT

j_call: TRBJ2-2
clone_size: many
d_call: TRBD2
v_call: TRBV20-1
cdr3_aa: CSAREASGGPAGGTGELFF
cdr3_nt: TGCAGTGCTAGAGAGGCTAGCGGGGGCCCCGCAGGCGGCACCGGGGAGCTGTTTTTT

j_call: TRBJ2-3
clone_size: many
d_call: .
v_call: TRBV7-6
cdr3_aa: CASSSFTDTQYF
cdr3_nt: TGTGCCAGCAGTTCCTTCACAGATACGCAGTATTTT

j_call: TRBJ2-3
clone_size: .
d_call: .
v_call: TRBV9
cdr3_aa: CASKEGPYSDTQYF
cdr3_nt: TGTGCCAGCAAGGAGGGGCCTTATTCGGATACGCAGTATTTT

j_call: TRBJ1-1
clone_size: .
d_call: .
v_call: TRBV7-2
cdr3_aa: CASSLAGLAGTEAFF
cdr3_nt: TGTGCCAGCAGCTTAGCAGGACTGGCTGGCACTGAAGCTTTCTTT

j_call: TRBJ1-6
clone_size: .
d_call: .
v_call: TRBV12-3/TRBV12-4
cdr3_aa: CASGLGPSYNSPLHF
cdr3_nt: TGTGCCAGCGGCCTCGGACCGTCCTATAATTCACCCCTCCACTTT

j_call: TRBJ1-1
clone_size: .
d_call: TRBD1
v_call: TRBV5-1
cdr3_aa: CASSLGPEGADNTEAFF
cdr3_nt: TGCGCCAGCAGCTTGGGGCCGGAGGGGGCGGATAACACTGAAGCTTTCTTT

j_call: TRBJ1-5
clone_size: .
d_call: .
v_call: TRBV18
cdr3_aa: CASSLEMGARNQPQHF
cdr3_nt: TGTGCCAGCTCACTGGAGATGGGGGCCCGCAATCAGCCCCAGCATTTT

j_call: TRBJ2-1
clone_size: .
d_call: .
v_call: TRBV19
cdr3_aa: CASSIYPSPGGNEQFF
cdr3_nt: TGTGCCAGTAGTATTTATCCATCCCCTGGAGGCAATGAGCAGTTCTTC

j_call: TRBJ1-1
clone_size: .
d_call: TRBD1
v_call: TRBV4-1
cdr3_aa: CASRQGRENTEAFF
cdr3_nt: TGTGCCAGCAGACAGGGACGGGAAAACACTGAAGCTTTCTTT

j_call: TRBJ2-6
clone_size: .
d_call: .
v_call: TRBV11-2
cdr3_aa: CASTSGGAQWANVLTF
cdr3_nt: TGTGCCAGCACCAGTGGGGGGGCTCAATGGGCCAACGTCCTGACTTTC

j_call: TRBJ1-6
clone_size: .
d_call: .
v_call: TRBV20-1
cdr3_aa: CSAFLGDLYNSPLHF
cdr3_nt: TGCAGTGCTTTTTTAGGGGACCTCTATAATTCACCCCTCCACTTT

j_call: TRBJ1-2
clone_size: many
d_call: TRBD1
v_call: TRBV11-2
cdr3_aa: CASSSTGARLYGYTF
cdr3_nt: TGTGCCAGCAGCTCGACAGGGGCCAGGTTATATGGCTACACCTTC

j_call: TRBJ2-5
clone_size: .
d_call: TRBD1
v_call: TRBV6-1
cdr3_aa: CASSYNRGWQETQYF
cdr3_nt: TGTGCCAGCAGTTACAACAGGGGATGGCAAGAGACCCAGTACTTC

j_call: TRBJ1-1
clone_size: many
d_call: .
v_call: TRBV5-1
cdr3_aa: CASSLAGPNTEAFF
cdr3_nt: TGTGCCAGCAGCTTAGCGGGACCCAACACTGAAGCTTTCTTT

j_call: TRBJ1-1
clone_size: few
d_call: .
v_call: TRBV14
cdr3_aa: CASSQEVTFF
cdr3_nt: TGTGCCAGCAGCCAAGAGGTAACTTTCTTT

j_call: TRBJ2-2
clone_size: few
d_call: .
v_call: TRBV20-1
cdr3_aa: CSASQGGGRTGELFF
cdr3_nt: TGCAGTGCTTCCCAGGGGGGGGGACGCACCGGGGAGCTGTTTTTT

j_call: TRBJ2-3
clone_size: few
d_call: TRBD1
v_call: TRBV2
cdr3_aa: CASSLSPGDRNF
cdr3_nt: TGTGCCAGCAGTTTATCGCCTGGGGACAGAAATTTT

j_call: TRBJ2-7
clone_size: .
d_call: TRBD1
v_call: TRBV6-2/TRBV6-3
cdr3_aa: CASRPGQVLNSYEQYF
cdr3_nt: TGTGCCAGCAGGCCCGGACAGGTCTTGAACTCCTACGAGCAGTACTTC

j_call: TRBJ1-1
clone_size: .
d_call: .
v_call: TRBV12-3/TRBV12-4
cdr3_aa: CASTTTESREAFF
cdr3_nt: TGTGCCAGCACCACGACCGAGTCACGTGAAGCTTTCTTT

j_call: TRBJ1-3
clone_size: .
d_call: TRBD1
v_call: TRBV10-3
cdr3_aa: CAIRRTGTGNTIYF
cdr3_nt: TGTGCCATCAGGAGGACAGGGACTGGAAACACCATATATTTT

j_call: TRBJ1-1
clone_size: many
d_call: .
v_call: TRBV12-3/TRBV12-4
cdr3_aa: CASSSSTEAFF
cdr3_nt: TGTGCCAGCAGCAGTAGTACTGAAGCTTTCTTT

j_call: TRBJ2-7
clone_size: .
d_call: .
v_call: TRBV27
cdr3_aa: CASSPPTREQYF
cdr3_nt: TGTGCCAGCAGTCCCCCGACCCGCGAGCAGTACTTC

j_call: TRBJ1-5
clone_size: many
d_call: .
v_call: TRBV19
cdr3_aa: CASGWQGGNQPQHF
cdr3_nt: TGTGCCAGTGGATGGCAGGGAGGCAATCAGCCCCAGCATTTT

j_call: TRBJ1-5
clone_size: few
d_call: .
v_call: TRBV11-2
cdr3_aa: CASSLTDNNQPQHF
cdr3_nt: TGTGCCAGCAGCTTAACAGACAACAATCAGCCCCAGCATTTT

j_call: TRBJ2-2
clone_size: .
d_call: TRBD2
v_call: TRBV12-5
cdr3_aa: CASGLVTSGNTGELFF
cdr3_nt: TGTGCTAGTGGTTTGGTCACTAGCGGGAACACCGGGGAGCTGTTTTTT

j_call: TRBJ1-1
clone_size: .
d_call: .
v_call: TRBV7-9
cdr3_aa: CASSSTPWGNTEAFF
cdr3_nt: TGTGCCAGCAGCTCGACACCCTGGGGGAACACTGAAGCTTTCTTT

j_call: TRBJ2-1
clone_size: .
d_call: TRBD2
v_call: TRBV19
cdr3_aa: CATRGGGPQYYNEQFF
cdr3_nt: TGTGCCACCCGGGGGGGGGGACCCCAGTACTACAATGAGCAGTTCTTC

j_call: TRBJ2-5
clone_size: few
d_call: .
v_call: TRBV7-6
cdr3_aa: CASSPPGRGETQYF
cdr3_nt: TGTGCCAGCAGCCCTCCTGGCAGGGGTGAGACCCAGTACTTC

j_call: TRBJ2-3
clone_size: .
d_call: .
v_call: TRBV2
cdr3_aa: CASGAQGLDADTQYF
cdr3_nt: TGTGCCAGCGGGGCACAGGGTCTTGACGCAGATACGCAGTATTTT

j_call: TRBJ1-5
clone_size: .
d_call: .
v_call: TRBV10-3
cdr3_aa: CAISADSNQPQHF
cdr3_nt: TGTGCCATCAGCGCGGACAGCAATCAGCCCCAGCATTTT

j_call: TRBJ1-2
clone_size: .
d_call: .
v_call: TRBV18
cdr3_aa: CASSPGPYGDGYTF
cdr3_nt: TGTGCCAGCTCACCAGGGCCTTACGGAGATGGCTACACCTTC

j_call: TRBJ1-2
clone_size: few
d_call: TRBD1
v_call: TRBV3-1
cdr3_aa: CASRRTGAYVYTF
cdr3_nt: TGTGCCAGCAGGCGCACAGGGGCGTATGTCTACACCTTC

j_call: TRBJ2-7
clone_size: few
d_call: TRBD1
v_call: TRBV7-2
cdr3_aa: CASSPRRDRAEQYF
cdr3_nt: TGTGCCAGCAGCCCCCGCAGGGACAGGGCCGAGCAGTACTTC

j_call: TRBJ2-5
clone_size: .
d_call: .
v_call: TRBV27
cdr3_aa: CASRDIQETQYF
cdr3_nt: TGTGCCAGCAGAGACATCCAAGAGACCCAGTACTTC

j_call: TRBJ1-1
clone_size: few
d_call: .
v_call: TRBV12-3/TRBV12-4
cdr3_aa: CASITAGYDEAFF
cdr3_nt: TGTGCCAGCATCACCGCAGGGTATGATGAAGCTTTCTTT

j_call: TRBJ1-2
clone_size: many
d_call: .
v_call: TRBV4-1
cdr3_aa: CASSQDFGQGPYGYTF
cdr3_nt: TGCGCCAGCAGCCAAGATTTTGGCCAGGGGCCCTATGGCTACACCTTC

j_call: TRBJ1-1
clone_size: .
d_call: .
v_call: TRBV7-8
cdr3_aa: CASSLEYNRARMGEAFF
cdr3_nt: TGTGCCAGCAGCTTAGAGTATAACAGGGCCAGGATGGGAGAAGCTTTCTTT

j_call: TRBJ1-2
clone_size: .
d_call: .
v_call: TRBV28
cdr3_aa: CASSLGQRVSGYTF
cdr3_nt: TGTGCCAGCAGCCTGGGCCAGCGAGTGTCTGGCTACACCTTC

j_call: TRBJ1-5
clone_size: .
d_call: TRBD1
v_call: TRBV6-5
cdr3_aa: CASSYTGGSQPQHF
cdr3_nt: TGTGCCAGCAGTTACACAGGGGGCAGTCAGCCCCAGCATTTT